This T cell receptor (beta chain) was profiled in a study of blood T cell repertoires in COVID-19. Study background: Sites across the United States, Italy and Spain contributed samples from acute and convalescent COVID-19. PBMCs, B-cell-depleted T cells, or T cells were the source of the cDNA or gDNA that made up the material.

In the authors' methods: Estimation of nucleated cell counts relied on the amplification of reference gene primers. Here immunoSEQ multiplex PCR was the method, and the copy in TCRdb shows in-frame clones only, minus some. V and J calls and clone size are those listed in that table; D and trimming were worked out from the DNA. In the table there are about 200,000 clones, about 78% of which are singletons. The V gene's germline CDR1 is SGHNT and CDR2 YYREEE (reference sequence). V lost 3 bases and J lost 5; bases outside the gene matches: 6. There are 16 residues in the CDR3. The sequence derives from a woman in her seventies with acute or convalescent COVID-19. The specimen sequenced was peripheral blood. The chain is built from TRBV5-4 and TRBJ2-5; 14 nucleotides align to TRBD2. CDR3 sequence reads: CASSSGTSGSGETQYF. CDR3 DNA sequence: TGTGCCAGCAGCTCCGGGACTAGCGGGAGCGGGGAGACCCAGTACTTC. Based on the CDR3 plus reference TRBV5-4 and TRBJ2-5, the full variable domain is ETGVTQSPTHLIKTRGQQVTLRCSSQSGHNTVSWYQQALGQGPQFIFQYYREEENGRGNFPPRFSGLQFPNYSSELNVNALELDDSALYLCASSSGTSGSGETQYFGPGTRLLVL.